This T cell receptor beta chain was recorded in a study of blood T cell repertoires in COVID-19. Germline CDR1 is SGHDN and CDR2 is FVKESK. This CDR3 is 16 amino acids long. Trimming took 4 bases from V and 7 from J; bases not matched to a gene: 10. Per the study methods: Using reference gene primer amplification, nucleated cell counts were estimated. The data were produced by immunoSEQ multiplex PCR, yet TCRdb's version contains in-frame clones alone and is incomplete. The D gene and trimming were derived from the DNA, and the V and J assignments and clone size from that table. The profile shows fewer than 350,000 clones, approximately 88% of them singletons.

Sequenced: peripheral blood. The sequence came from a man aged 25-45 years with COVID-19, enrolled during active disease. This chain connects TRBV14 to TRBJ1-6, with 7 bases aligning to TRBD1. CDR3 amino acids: CASSPQTGKWNSPLHF. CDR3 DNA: TGTGCCAGCAGCCCCCAGACAGGGAAGTGGAATTCACCCCTCCACTTT.